These 19 T cell receptor beta chains were sequenced from one sample in a study of OX40 agonist ivuxolimab in advanced cancers. TCRdb keeps only in-frame clones here, not all; method: immunoSEQ multiplex PCR. The table includes about 35,000 clones, 84% detected once. Sequences were derived from CD4+ or CD8+ T cells sorted from blood, sampled in a trial of the OX40 agonist ivuxolimab. These TCRs come from an adult with an advanced solid tumor such as melanoma, head and neck, liver or kidney cancer.

This clone appeared a single time. The rearrangement uses TRBV28 and TRBJ2-7, with D unresolved. CDR1 and CDR2 (germline): MDHEN, SYDVKM. CDR3 length equals 14 residues. V dropped 0 bases and J dropped 2 bases, with 8 bases sitting between them. The CDR3 region has the DNA TGTGCCAGCAGTTTATGGGGAACAACCTACGAGCAGTACTTC. Its protein is CASSLWGTTYEQYF.

In its sample, this clone was seen a few times. The rearrangement links TRBV5-1 to TRBJ2-4, with 13 bases matching TRBD2. V lost 1 base and J lost 6; bases outside the gene matches: 7. The V gene's germline CDR1 is SGHRS and CDR2 YFSETQ. CDR3 size: 17 residues. The CDR3 DNA sequence: TGCGCCAGCAGCTTGACACCGGGACTAGCGGGGATAAACATTCAGTACTTC. Protein product: CASSLTPGLAGINIQYF.

Turning to this clone: The junction differs from germline at one of its ends, possibly a read error. The chain is built from TRBV7-7 and TRBJ2-3; D is unclear. The CDR3 contains 12 residues. Germline-derived CDR1 and CDR2 are SSHAT and FNYEAQ (reference sequence). CDR3 residues: CASSPSTDTQYF. DNA for the CDR3: TGTGCTAGCAGCCCCAGCACAGATACGCAGTATTTT.

The chain uses TRBV7-9 and TRBJ2-1; 9 bases line up with TRBD1. This CDR3 contains 16 residues. The germline V gene has CDR1 SEHNR and CDR2 FQNEAQ (reference sequence). Losses at the gene ends were 4 bases for V and 3 bases for J; bases not matched to a gene: 7. This chain's CDR3 is CASSWGRGQGYNEQFF. In nucleotides, the CDR3 is TGTGCCAGCAGCTGGGGTCGGGGACAGGGCTACAATGAGCAGTTCTTC.

This clone has more than one count but fewer than ten. The rearrangement joins TRBV12-5 to TRBJ1-1; 7 positions agree with TRBD1. The CDR3 is 13 amino acids. Germline assignment: CDR1 LGHNT and CDR2 FRNRAP. V trimming: 7 bases; J trimming: 1 base; junction bases outside the gene matches: 3. The CDR3 is CASVHRGNTEAFF. CDR3 nucleotide sequence: TGTGCTAGTGTCCACAGGGGGAACACTGAAGCTTTCTTT.

The chain couples TRBV18 to TRBJ2-2; the match to TRBD1 covers 9 bases. V was clipped by 3 bases and J by 1 base; unmatched bases: 3. The germline V gene encodes CDR1 KGHSH and CDR2 LQKENI. This CDR3 spans 16 amino acids. CDR3 nucleotide sequence: TGTGCCAGCTCACCTCCGGGACAGGGGAACACCGGGGAGCTGTTTTTT. Its translation: CASSPPGQGNTGELFF.

J is TRBJ1-4 and V is TRBV7-2, with D possibly being TRBD1 (5 bases). CDR1 is SGHTA, CDR2 FQGNSA, per germline. With 5 bases removed from V and 7 bases from J, the gap between germline ends came to 17 bases. This CDR3 spans 15 amino acids. CDR3 DNA: TGTGCCAGCAGCCGAGCCGCCGGGGCTAGTGAAAAACTGTTTTTT. Protein: CASSRAAGASEKLFF.

A few counts support this clone. The chain couples TRBV6-5 to TRBJ1-5; D is undetermined. The ends were cut back, 5 bases at V and 2 bases at J, with 7 bases in the middle. Germline V lookup: CDR1 MNHEY, CDR2 SVGAGI. The CDR3 loop spans 13 amino acids. The CDR3 spells CASSPTRNQPQHF. The CDR3, as DNA: TGTGCCAGCAGTCCCACCCGCAATCAGCCCCAGCATTTT.

The chain couples TRBV2 to TRBJ2-5, with 8 bases matching TRBD1. The CDR3 extends over 13 amino acids. Losses at the gene ends were 6 bases for V and 2 bases for J; bases not matched to a gene: 2. Looked up from germline, CDR1 is SNHLY and CDR2 is FYNNEI. The CDR3 loop is CASRRQGQETQYF. The DNA for the CDR3 is TGTGCCAGCAGAAGACAGGGGCAAGAGACCCAGTACTTC. The complete variable domain, with remaining parts taken from reference TRBV2 and TRBJ2-5, reads EPEVTQTPSHQVTQMGQEVILRCVPISNHLYFYWYRQILGQKVEFLVSFYNNEISEKSEIFDDQFSVERPDGSNFTLKIRSTKLEDSAMYFCASRRQGQETQYFGPGTRLLVL.

V and J are TRBV18 and TRBJ1-1; TRBD1 might be the D (5 bases). The ends were cut back, 2 bases at V and 1 base at J, with 11 bases in the middle. Germline assignment: CDR1 KGHSH and CDR2 LQKENI. The CDR3 runs to 15 residues. CDR3 sequence: CASSPRQLTNTEAFF. CDR3 DNA: TGTGCCAGCTCACCAAGACAGCTAACGAACACTGAAGCTTTCTTT.

The chain is built from TRBV6-1 and TRBJ1-5; 10 bases match TRBD1. The V gene's germline CDR1 is MNHNS and CDR2 SASEGT. Trimming cost V 6 bases and J 4 bases; bases outside gene matches: 3. This CDR3 comprises 14 residues. CDR3 sequence (DNA): TGTGCCAGCAGCGGGACAGGGGAGAATCAGCCCCAGCATTTT. Protein product: CASSGTGENQPQHF.

The rearrangement uses TRBV4-2 and TRBJ2-7; 9 bases agree with TRBD2. V shed 0 bases and J 7 bases; nucleotides not matched to a gene: 13. CDR1 is LGHNA and CDR2 is YNFKEQ in the germline V gene. The CDR3 is 17 residues long. The chain's CDR3 is CASSQDVSGAGGREQYF. The CDR3 nucleotides read TGTGCCAGCAGCCAAGACGTCTCGGGAGCGGGGGGAAGGGAGCAGTACTTC.

This clone has only a few counts. The chain employs TRBV5-6 and TRBJ1-1; no clear D gene. The germline V gene has CDR1 SGHDT and CDR2 YYEEEE. Trimming cost V 0 bases and J 1 base, with 4 bases left between them. CDR3 length equals 13 residues. The chain's CDR3 is CASSLETNTEAFF. CDR3 sequence (DNA): TGTGCCAGCAGCTTGGAGACGAACACTGAAGCTTTCTTT.

V is TRBV2 and J is TRBJ1-4; TRBD1 matches 10 bases. The germline gives CDR1 SNHLY, CDR2 FYNNEI. With 6 bases clipped from V and 0 bases from J, the junction kept 7 bases outside the gene matches. CDR3 length equals 17 residues. In DNA form, the CDR3 reads TGTGCCAGCAGCATGGGACAGGGGCCGGCAACTAATGAAAAACTGTTTTTT. Translating gives CASSMGQGPATNEKLFF. Variable domain in full (rest from reference TRBV2 and TRBJ1-4): EPEVTQTPSHQVTQMGQEVILRCVPISNHLYFYWYRQILGQKVEFLVSFYNNEISEKSEIFDDQFSVERPDGSNFTLKIRSTKLEDSAMYFCASSMGQGPATNEKLFFGSGTQLSVL.

This sequence joins TRBV7-9 and TRBJ2-4, with D perhaps TRBD2 (5 bases). The CDR3 loop spans 17 amino acids. Trimming took off 1 base at V and 0 bases at J, with 13 bases between the two ends. Germline V lookup: CDR1 SEHNR, CDR2 FQNEAQ (reference sequence). Written as DNA, the CDR3 is TGTGCCAGCAGCTTAGTGAGAGGGAACCTAGCCAAAAACATTCAGTACTTC. It specifies CASSLVRGNLAKNIQYF.

V is TRBV5-1 and J is TRBJ2-1, with TRBD2 matching over 12 bases. The CDR3 has 15 amino acids. Germline V gene sequence: CDR1 SGHRS, CDR2 YFSETQ. V shed 4 bases, J shed 5 bases, and the junction held 4 bases outside the gene matches. CDR3 coding DNA: TGCGCCAGCAGCCGACTAGCGGGAGCCCACAATGAGCAGTTCTTC. The encoded protein is CASSRLAGAHNEQFF.

This chain joins TRBV18 and TRBJ2-1; no clear D. The V gene lost 0 bases and the J gene lost 4 bases, with 4 bases spanning the gap. The CDR3 totals 13 residues. Germline CDR1 and CDR2: KGHSH and LQKENI. CDR3 nucleotide sequence: TGTGCCAGCTCACCACCGGGATACAATGAGCAGTTCTTC. Its protein is CASSPPGYNEQFF.

This clone was observed once. The gene calls are TRBV4-1 and TRBJ2-3; 10 nucleotides match TRBD1. J lost 1 base, V lost 2 bases, and 3 bases had no gene match. The CDR3 is 16 residues long. Germline CDR1 reads MGHRA; CDR2 reads YSYEKL. The CDR3 sequence: CASSQLGTGGTDTQYF. CDR3 coding DNA: TGCGCCAGCAGCCAACTGGGGACAGGGGGCACAGATACGCAGTATTTT.

The rearrangement joins TRBV25-1 to TRBJ2-5; D may correspond to TRBD1 or TRBD2 (5 bases each). CDR1 and CDR2 from the germline V gene are MGHDK and SYGVNS. V was cut by 8 bases and J by 5 bases, with 18 bases left in between. The CDR3 has 14 amino acids. CDR3 protein: CASSGGPGGETQYF. As DNA, the CDR3 is TGTGCCAGCTCTGGGGGTCCCGGCGGGGAGACCCAGTACTTC.